Listed below are T cell receptor beta chains from one sample, sequenced in a study of cytomegalovirus exposure and HLA in healthy donors. Data came from immunoSEQ multiplex PCR; TCRdb stores just in-frame clones and leaves some out. Among about 110,000 clones listed, about two thirds were seen once. The source material was PBMCs. The origin of the receptors is a boy younger than 18 in good health and CMV-seronegative. The CDR3 runs from the conserved cysteine through the conserved F or W. Each record gives: D gene, clone size, J gene, V gene, CDR3 DNA, CDR3 protein. D genes are given only for firm matches. Clone size is stated in some rows and not others, as once, few, many or a class when expanded.

>NA|NA|TRBJ1-4|TRBV5-1
TGCGCCAGCAGCTGGAGTGGGGGGGGCAATGAAAAACTGTTTTTT
CASSWSGGGNEKLFF
>NA|NA|TRBJ1-3|TRBV2
TGTGCCAGCAGTAGCCGACAGTCCTCTGGAAACACCATATATTTT
CASSSRQSSGNTIYF
>NA|NA|TRBJ2-5|TRBV4-1
TGCGCCAGCAGCCCCCATGTAGCGGACCAAGAGACCCAGTACTTC
CASSPHVADQETQYF
>NA|NA|TRBJ1-5|TRBV15
TGTGCCACCAGCAGGGGTGGTGGGGGCCCAAATCAGCCCCAGCATTTT
CATSRGGGGPNQPQHF
>NA|NA|TRBJ2-3|TRBV6-1
TGTGCCAGCAGTGTACTAGCAGCAGATACGCAGTATTTT
CASSVLAADTQYF
>TRBD2|NA|TRBJ2-1|TRBV2
TGTGCCAGCAGCGCCGGGACTAGCGGGTTCTTC
CASSAGTSGFF
>NA|few|TRBJ1-5|TRBV5-1
TGCGCCAGCAGCTTGGAGGGGGGCAATCAGCCCCAGCATTTT
CASSLEGGNQPQHF
>NA|NA|TRBJ1-3|TRBV5-1
TGCGCCAGCAGACTTGAGGGAGGAAACACCATATATTTT
CASRLEGGNTIYF
>NA|NA|TRBJ1-5|TRBV5-5
TGTGCCAGCAGCTTGGGCGGGGATAGCAATCAGCCCCAGCATTTT
CASSLGGDSNQPQHF
>NA|few|TRBJ2-4|TRBV6-5
TGTGCCAGCAGTCGCGGGGACATTCAGTACTTC
CASSRGDIQYF
>NA|NA|TRBJ1-6|TRBV5-1
TGCGCCAGCAGCCCTTCCGAAACAGGGCGAGCTTCACCCCTCCACTTT
CASSPSETGRASPLHF
>TRBD1|NA|TRBJ1-3|TRBV6-1
TGTGCCAGCAGCCTCGACAGGGCCGGAAACACCATATATTTT
CASSLDRAGNTIYF
>NA|NA|TRBJ2-1|TRBV6-5
TGTGCCAGCAGTCCACAGTGGAATGAGCAGTTCTTC
CASSPQWNEQFF
>TRBD2|few|TRBJ2-2|TRBV30
TGTGCCTGGAGTGTACAAGCGGGGACCGGGGAGCTGTTTTTT
CAWSVQAGTGELFF
>TRBD2|NA|TRBJ2-1|TRBV6-1
TGTGCCAGCAGTGAATGGGGTAGCGGGAGGGCCAAGGTCAATGAGCAGTTCTTC
CASSEWGSGRAKVNEQFF
>TRBD2|NA|TRBJ2-5|TRBV18
TGTGCCAGCTCACCTGGGACTAGCGGGTTCCAAGAGACCCAGTACTTC
CASSPGTSGFQETQYF
>NA|NA|TRBJ1-4|TRBV15
TGTGCCACCAGCCGGCCGGGGGGTGAAAAACTGTTTTTT
CATSRPGGEKLFF
>TRBD1|NA|TRBJ1-1|TRBV28
TGTGCCAGCAGATCCGGACAGGGGGCAGGCACTGAAGCTTTCTTT
CASRSGQGAGTEAFF
>TRBD2|once|TRBJ2-1|TRBV7-9
TGTGCCAGCAGCTTTCAAGCGGGAAGCGTGAATGAGCAGTTCTTC
CASSFQAGSVNEQFF
>NA|NA|TRBJ2-1|TRBV9
TGTGCCAGCAGCGTAGGTTTTCTCCAAGGAGTCTACAATGAGCAGTTCTTC
CASSVGFLQGVYNEQFF
>TRBD1|medium-sized|TRBJ1-3|TRBV6-1
TGTGCCAGCAGTGAAGCGACAGGGGGTGGAAACACCATATATTTT
CASSEATGGGNTIYF
>TRBD2|NA|TRBJ2-1|TRBV19
TGTGCCAGCCATAGCGGGGGGAACTACAATGAGCAGTTCTTC
CASHSGGNYNEQFF
>TRBD1|NA|TRBJ1-2|TRBV27
TGTGCCAGCAGTAATTACCGGGACAGCGGAGGAGGCTACACCTTC
CASSNYRDSGGGYTF
>NA|NA|TRBJ1-5|TRBV19
TGTGCCAGTAGTATTTTAGGGGACAATCAGCCCCAGCATTTT
CASSILGDNQPQHF
>NA|NA|TRBJ1-3|TRBV19
TGTGCCAGTAGTTTCGGGCGTTTAGCGGGAGGAAACACCATATATTTT
CASSFGRLAGGNTIYF
>TRBD2|NA|TRBJ2-3|TRBV6-1
TGTGCCAGCAGTGTGACTAGCGGGAGTGGAACAGATACGCAGTATTTT
CASSVTSGSGTDTQYF
>NA|NA|TRBJ2-5|TRBV7-8
TGTGCCAGCAGCACCGACAGACAAGAGACCCAGTACTTC
CASSTDRQETQYF
>NA|few|TRBJ2-7|TRBV7-6
TGTGCCAGCAGCTCGTCAGGGCACGAGCAGTACTTC
CASSSSGHEQYF
>NA|NA|TRBJ2-7|TRBV29-1
TGCAGCGTTGAAGGGGGTAGGGGGTATGACGAGCAGTACTTC
CSVEGGRGYDEQYF
>TRBD1|NA|TRBJ2-7|TRBV30
TGTGCCTGGAGTCCGCATTACAGGGGCAAAAACTACGAGCAGTACTTC
CAWSPHYRGKNYEQYF
>NA|once|TRBJ2-7|TRBV29-1
TGCAGCGTTGAAGGAGTACAGGGTAACGAGCAGTACTTC
CSVEGVQGNEQYF
>TRBD1|NA|TRBJ1-4|TRBV30
TGTGCCTGGAGGCTTAAGACAGGGGGCGCCGGAAACCTGTTTTTT
CAWRLKTGGAGNLFF
>TRBD2|NA|TRBJ2-1|TRBV4-1
TGCGCCAGCAGACTTAGCGGGAGGGCCTCAAGCTCCTACAATGAGCAGTTCTTC
CASRLSGRASSSYNEQFF
>NA|few|TRBJ1-1|TRBV5-4
TGTGCCAGCAGGCTAAAGGACAGGAACACTGAAGCTTTCTTT
CASRLKDRNTEAFF
>NA|NA|TRBJ2-7|TRBV29-1
TGCAGCGTTGATTCAGGGGACTACGAGCAGTACTTC
CSVDSGDYEQYF
>NA|once|TRBJ1-1|TRBV18
TGTGCCAGCTCACCACACTCCGATTTTGGCACTGAAGCTTTCTTT
CASSPHSDFGTEAFF
>TRBD1|once|TRBJ1-5|TRBV28
TGTGCCAGCAGTTCCCCCGGGACAGGGCGGCACCAGCCCCAGCATTTT
CASSSPGTGRHQPQHF
>NA|NA|TRBJ2-2|TRBV11-2
TGTGCCAGCAGCTTAATGGGAGGAAATGCCGGGGAGCTGTTTTTT
CASSLMGGNAGELFF
>NA|NA|TRBJ1-5|TRBV6-5
TGTGCCAGTCAGGCGCCCAATCAGCCCCAGCATTTT
CASQAPNQPQHF
>NA|NA|TRBJ1-6|TRBV9
TGTGCCAGCAGCGGTCAGGGTGGGGGGAGTTCACCCCTCCACTTT
CASSGQGGGSSPLHF
>TRBD1|NA|TRBJ2-5|TRBV5-6
TGTGCCAGCAGCTTTGAACAGGGGGAGACCCAGTACTTC
CASSFEQGETQYF
>TRBD2|NA|TRBJ2-7|TRBV15
TGTGCCACCAGCACCTCCGGGACTAGCCCCTACGAGCAGTACTTC
CATSTSGTSPYEQYF
>TRBD1|few|TRBJ1-5|TRBV7-2
TGTGCCAGCAGCGAGCGGACAGGGGGCAGGAGCAATCAGCCCCAGCATTTT
CASSERTGGRSNQPQHF
>NA|few|TRBJ2-7|TRBV6-1
TGTGCCAGCAGTGAAGCCGAGGGCTCCTACGAGCAGTACTTC
CASSEAEGSYEQYF
>TRBD2|few|TRBJ2-7|TRBV27
TGTGCCAGCAGTCCTACTGTCACTAGCGGGATGCAGTACTTC
CASSPTVTSGMQYF
>NA|once|TRBJ1-6|TRBV5-1
TGCGCCAGCAGCGTACAGGAGAGCTCCTATAATTCACCCCTCCACTTT
CASSVQESSYNSPLHF
>TRBD2|NA|TRBJ2-1|TRBV5-4
TGTGCCAGCAGCACCCAGACTAGCGGGGTCTCTAATGAGCAGTTCTTC
CASSTQTSGVSNEQFF
>NA|NA|TRBJ1-1|TRBV28
TGTGCCAGCAGTTTAAGGGCGGACAGAGAAGCTTTCTTT
CASSLRADREAFF
>NA|NA|TRBJ1-1|TRBV7-9
TGTGCCAGCAGCTCGACAGGTCTCCCCACTGAAGCTTTCTTT
CASSSTGLPTEAFF
>NA|NA|TRBJ1-2|TRBV4-1
TGCGCCAGCAGCCCCGGAGGGTTCAACTTGATCCATGGCTACACCTTC
CASSPGGFNLIHGYTF
>NA|NA|TRBJ1-1|TRBV11-2
TGTGCCAGCAGCTTAATTTGGGAGGGGAACACTGAAGCTTTCTTT
CASSLIWEGNTEAFF
>TRBD1|NA|TRBJ2-2|TRBV5-1
TGCGCCAGCAGCGCTTCAGGGGGCACCGGGGAGCTGTTTTTT
CASSASGGTGELFF
>TRBD1|NA|TRBJ1-2|TRBV7-3
TGTGCCAGCAGCCCCTCACAGGGGGCGGGGGGCTACACCTTC
CASSPSQGAGGYTF
>TRBD2|NA|TRBJ2-3|TRBV5-1
TGCGCCAGCAGCCTCACTAGCGGGACCGCTAGAGAAGATACGCAGTATTTT
CASSLTSGTAREDTQYF
>NA|once|TRBJ2-7|TRBV28
TGTGCCAGCAAACTGGGGATGGGGAGCTACGAGCAGTACTTC
CASKLGMGSYEQYF
>NA|NA|TRBJ1-6|TRBV19
TGTGCCAGTAGTACCGTACACAGGGCAGCCAGCTCCTATAATTCACCCCTCCACTTT
CASSTVHRAASSYNSPLHF
>TRBD1|NA|TRBJ2-3|TRBV11-3
TGTGCCAGCAGTCCACTTACGACAGGGACAGGGGTAGATACGCAGTATTTT
CASSPLTTGTGVDTQYF